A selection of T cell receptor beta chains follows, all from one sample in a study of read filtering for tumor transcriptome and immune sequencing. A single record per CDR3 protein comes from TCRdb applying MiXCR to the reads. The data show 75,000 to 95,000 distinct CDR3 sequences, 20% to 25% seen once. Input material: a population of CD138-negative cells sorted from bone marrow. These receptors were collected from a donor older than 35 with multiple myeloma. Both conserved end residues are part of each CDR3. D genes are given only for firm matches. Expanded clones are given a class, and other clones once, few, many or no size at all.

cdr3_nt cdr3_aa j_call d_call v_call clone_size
TGTGCCACCAGCGGGACGAAGAGAGATCAGCCCCAGCATTTT CATSGTKRDQPQHF TRBJ1-5 . TRBV15 many
TGCGCCAGCAGCCAAGGTGTAGCGGGGGAGGTGGATACGCAGTATTTT CASSQGVAGEVDTQYF TRBJ2-3 TRBD2 TRBV4-1 few
TGTGCCACCGATCCGACGAGCTCCTACGAGCAGTACTTC CATDPTSSYEQYF TRBJ2-7 . TRBV7-9 many
TGTGCCAGTAGTTTGAGAGCGTACAATGAGCAGTTCTTC CASSLRAYNEQFF TRBJ2-1 . TRBV19 many
TGTGCCAGCAGATCGCCCGGGTCTGGGGCCAACGTCCTGACTTTC CASRSPGSGANVLTF TRBJ2-6 . TRBV2 many
TGTGCCAGCAGTGTTAAGGGACTGGCGGATGGATTC CASSVKGLADGF TRBJ2-7 . TRBV2 .
TGTGCCAGCAGTACCTACTACGAGCAGTACTTC CASSTYYEQYF TRBJ2-7 . TRBV2 many
TGCGCCAGCAGCTGGGGGCTCGTTGGGAACACCATATATTTT CASSWGLVGNTIYF TRBJ1-3 . TRBV5-1 .
TGTGCCAGCAGCTCAGGACTCATAAAAGAGACCCAGTACTTC CASSSGLIKETQYF TRBJ2-5 . TRBV5-4 many
TGTGCCATCAGTGAGCCGGACCGCAAATCTGAAGCTTTCTTT CAISEPDRKSEAFF TRBJ1-1 . TRBV10-3 .
TGTGCCAGCAGTGAGCAGGCAGGGGGCGCCTATCAGCCCCAGCATTTT CASSEQAGGAYQPQHF TRBJ1-5 TRBD1 TRBV2 .
TGCAGTGCTAGAAATCGACAGGGTACAGATACGCAGTATTTT CSARNRQGTDTQYF TRBJ2-3 TRBD1 TRBV20-1 many
TGTGCCAGCAGCGGTAGAGGCTACGAGCAGTACTTC CASSGRGYEQYF TRBJ2-7 . TRBV27 many
TGTGCCAGCAGACTCACGATTACCTCCTACAATGAGCAGTTCTTC CASRLTITSYNEQFF TRBJ2-1 . TRBV6-1 many
TGTGCCAGCAGCCCTCCTATGGGGGGCTACACCTTC CASSPPMGGYTF TRBJ1-2 . TRBV7-9 many
TGTGCCAGCAGCCAGGACGACGAGCAGTACTTC CASSQDDEQYF TRBJ2-7 . TRBV5-6 few
TGTACCAGCAGATATGGTACAGGGGGCTACGATCAGTACTTC CTSRYGTGGYDQYF TRBJ2-7 TRBD1 TRBV28 .
TGTGCCAGCCTCGGACAGGGGGCGTCCTACGAGCAGTACTTC CASLGQGASYEQYF TRBJ2-7 TRBD1 TRBV2 many
TGTGCCTGGAGTGTAGGACCTTACTATGGCTACACCTTC CAWSVGPYYGYTF TRBJ1-2 . TRBV30 .
TGTGCCAGCACCCTAAGGGGCAACTACGAGCAGTACTTC CASTLRGNYEQYF TRBJ2-7 . TRBV7-2 many
TGTGCCAGTAAAGGAAGGGGATCAATCACAGATACGCAGTATTTT CASKGRGSITDTQYF TRBJ2-3 . TRBV19 .
TGCAGCGTTGGAGTTAACACCGGGGAGCTGTTTTTT CSVGVNTGELFF TRBJ2-2 . TRBV29-1 many
TGTGCCAGCAGCTTAGAGGGCCGATCAGATACGCAGTATTTT CASSLEGRSDTQYF TRBJ2-3 . TRBV7-9 many
TGTGCCAGCAGCAGATTACCGGGACCCTTAGGCGGCTACACCTTC CASSRLPGPLGGYTF TRBJ1-2 . TRBV5-5 many
TGTGCCAGCAGTGGCCGACGCGGTCCCTACAATGAGCAGTTCTTC CASSGRRGPYNEQFF TRBJ2-1 . TRBV6-4 .
TGTGCCAGCAGGCCCGGGACAGGGCCCTACAATGAGCAGTTCTTC CASRPGTGPYNEQFF TRBJ2-1 TRBD1 TRBV28 many
TGTGCCAGCAGCTTAGGCCAGGTGGAGACCCAGTACTTC CASSLGQVETQYF TRBJ2-5 . TRBV11-3 many